The T cell receptor beta chain described here comes from a study of T cells expressing NK-cell markers. The overall study: The authors derived TCR beta repertoires from sorted CD3+CD56+NKG2C+, CD3+CD56+NKG2C- and CD3+CD56-NKG2C+ T cells. HCMV seropositivity marked seven of the eight sequenced donors; one was seronegative. Notes on the study in general: Several donors' CD3+CD56-NKG2C+ cells were dominated by the same clonotypes.

For TCR beta, cDNA was produced by 5'RACE template switching with UMIs. TCRdb reprocessed the 5' RACE reads and reports one entry per CDR3 protein, with no DNA. Here the sample table reports 500,000 to 600,000 distinct CDR3 sequences. The CDR3 covers 13 residues. CDR1 and CDR2 (germline): SGHRS, YFSETQ. Details on this clonotype: Its antigen is still unknown.

Sequenced input: blood T cells: a sorted CD56 or NKG2C T cell subset, CD4+ or CD8+ T cells, or bulk PBMC T cells (not recorded which). The sequence was collected from a man younger than 30 in good health. The chain carries TRBV5-1 and TRBJ1-2. This CDR3 is CASSWPGEDGYTF. The full variable domain, its missing parts supplied by reference TRBV5-1 and TRBJ1-2, is KAGVTQTPRYLIKTRGQQVTLSCSPISGHRSVSWYQQTPGQGLQFLFEYFSETQRNKGNFPGRFSGRQFSNSRSEMNVSTLELGDSALYLCASSWPGEDGYTFGSGTRLTVV.